This is a list of T cell receptor beta chains from one sample in a study of blood T cell repertoires in COVID-19. Assay: immunoSEQ multiplex PCR; the TCRdb copy retains only in-frame clones and omits some. The table records 260,000 or so clones, about four fifths of them present only once. The sequencing input was peripheral blood. Source of these receptors: an elderly woman with COVID-19, enrolled during active disease. Both conserved end residues are part of each CDR3. Fields, in order: clone size, CDR3 length, J gene, V gene, D gene, CDR3 protein, CDR3 DNA. D genes are given only for firm matches. Clone size is not always given. Where it is, it says once, few, many or a class for expanded clones.

size: few; length: 14; J: TRBJ2-1; V: TRBV10-3; D: TRBD2; CDR3: CAITPGLGGNEQFF; DNA: TGTGCCATCACGCCCGGGTTGGGAGGGAATGAGCAGTTCTTC
size: NA; length: 16; J: TRBJ1-2; V: TRBV4-1; D: NA; CDR3: CASSQDTPAGRYGYTF; DNA: TGCGCCAGCAGCCAAGATACCCCGGCAGGGCGATATGGCTACACCTTC
size: NA; length: 15; J: TRBJ1-2; V: TRBV6-6; D: TRBD1; CDR3: CASSSPGQGADGYTF; DNA: TGTGCCAGCAGTTCCCCGGGACAGGGGGCGGATGGCTACACCTTC
size: NA; length: 13; J: TRBJ1-4; V: TRBV11-2; D: NA; CDR3: CASSFVLREKLFF; DNA: TGTGCCAGCAGCTTTGTACTAAGGGAAAAACTGTTTTTT
size: NA; length: 13; J: TRBJ1-2; V: TRBV12-3/TRBV12-4; D: NA; CDR3: CASSFSGVGGYTF; DNA: TGTGCCAGCAGTTTTTCAGGGGTTGGTGGCTACACCTTC
size: NA; length: 18; J: TRBJ2-2; V: TRBV27; D: TRBD1; CDR3: CASSRIDREPTNTGELFF; DNA: TGTGCCAGCAGCCGAATAGACAGGGAACCAACGAACACCGGGGAGCTGTTTTTT
size: NA; length: 13; J: TRBJ1-1; V: TRBV18; D: NA; CDR3: CASSPVGSTEAFF; DNA: TGTGCCAGCTCACCAGTGGGGAGCACTGAAGCTTTCTTT
size: NA; length: 13; J: TRBJ1-1; V: TRBV18; D: TRBD1; CDR3: CASSLTGTTEAFF; DNA: TGTGCCAGCTCTCTGACAGGGACAACTGAAGCTTTCTTT
size: NA; length: 17; J: TRBJ1-4; V: TRBV9; D: TRBD1; CDR3: CASSANRGREANEKLFF; DNA: TGTGCCAGCAGCGCGAACAGGGGGCGGGAAGCTAATGAAAAACTGTTTTTT
size: NA; length: 14; J: TRBJ1-5; V: TRBV5-1; D: TRBD1; CDR3: CASSWGQGNQPQHF; DNA: TGCGCCAGCAGCTGGGGACAGGGCAATCAGCCCCAGCATTTT
size: once; length: 15; J: TRBJ1-2; V: TRBV5-5; D: TRBD1; CDR3: CASSLETGGPYGYTF; DNA: TGTGCCAGCAGCTTGGAAACAGGGGGTCCCTATGGCTACACCTTC
size: NA; length: 13; J: TRBJ1-1; V: TRBV25-1; D: NA; CDR3: CASKGALNTEAFF; DNA: TGTGCCAGCAAAGGGGCTCTGAACACTGAAGCTTTCTTT
size: NA; length: 17; J: TRBJ2-1; V: TRBV9; D: TRBD2; CDR3: CATRLAGLSISYNEQFF; DNA: TGTGCCACCCGACTAGCGGGTCTCTCCATCTCCTACAATGAGCAGTTCTTC
size: NA; length: 14; J: TRBJ1-1; V: TRBV5-4; D: TRBD1; CDR3: CASSLRDRETEAFF; DNA: TGTGCCAGCAGCTTGCGGGACAGGGAAACAGAAGCTTTCTTT
size: NA; length: 16; J: TRBJ2-3; V: TRBV3-1/TRBV3-2; D: NA; CDR3: CASSQLRMPVKKTQYF; DNA: TGTGCCAGCAGCCAATTGAGGATGCCGGTAAAGAAAACGCAGTATTTT
size: few; length: 15; J: TRBJ1-1; V: TRBV4-1; D: NA; CDR3: CASSLSHRVGTEAFF; DNA: TGCGCCAGCAGCCTCTCTCACAGGGTAGGGACTGAAGCTTTCTTT
size: NA; length: 16; J: TRBJ1-6; V: TRBV6-5; D: TRBD1; CDR3: CASSFPTGRGNSPLHF; DNA: TGTGCCAGCAGTTTCCCGACAGGGAGAGGTAATTCACCCCTCCACTTT
size: NA; length: 15; J: TRBJ2-1; V: TRBV28; D: NA; CDR3: CASARGGTMYSEQFF; DNA: TGTGCCAGCGCTAGGGGCGGGACCATGTACTCCGAGCAGTTCTTC
size: few; length: 15; J: TRBJ1-1; V: TRBV5-4; D: NA; CDR3: CASSLQGISNTEAFF; DNA: TGTGCCAGCAGCCTCCAGGGGATTTCGAACACTGAAGCTTTCTTT
size: NA; length: 12; J: TRBJ1-1; V: TRBV6-5; D: NA; CDR3: CASGNRATEAFF; DNA: TGTGCCAGCGGTAACAGGGCCACTGAAGCTTTCTTT
size: NA; length: 16; J: TRBJ2-7; V: TRBV3-1/TRBV3-2; D: TRBD2; CDR3: CASSPLSGRKSYEQYF; DNA: TGTGCCAGCAGCCCTCTCAGCGGGAGGAAGTCCTACGAGCAGTACTTC
size: NA; length: 17; J: TRBJ1-2; V: TRBV6-1; D: TRBD1; CDR3: CASSEGGQERRYYGYTF; DNA: TGTGCCAGCAGTGAAGGGGGACAGGAGAGGCGTTACTATGGCTACACCTTC
size: NA; length: 13; J: TRBJ1-1; V: TRBV30; D: NA; CDR3: CAWNRQADTEAFF; DNA: TGTGCCTGGAATAGACAGGCCGACACTGAAGCTTTCTTT
size: once; length: 13; J: TRBJ2-5; V: TRBV30; D: NA; CDR3: CAWSRQVEETQYF; DNA: TGTGCCTGGAGTAGGCAGGTAGAAGAGACCCAGTACTTC